Sequencing of this T cell receptor (beta chain) was carried out in a study of CD8 T cells in Susac syndrome. Study-wide findings and caveats: The study's TCR sequencing and HLA analysis drew on a certain number of individuals. That number was acknowledged as relatively small.

As concerns this clonotype: Its antigen is undetermined.

Included as multiple sclerosis controls were treatment-naive patients who had stable or active relapsing-remitting disease. TEMRA cells were enriched by FACS, and CD4+ and CD8+ T cells were negatively isolated. The RNA, roughly 0.45 to 1 ug, was put through reverse transcription using random hexamers. Across 54 Vbeta and 13 Jbeta, TCR beta CDR3 was amplified with immunoSEQ multiplex PCR. TCRdb redid the calling of the immunoSEQ multiplex PCR reads with MiXCR, one entry per CDR3 protein. The sample carries about 150,000 distinct CDR3 sequences, roughly 92% recorded once. V was clipped by 4 bases and J by 2 bases, with 12 bases between them. Per germline, CDR1 SNHLY and CDR2 FYNNEI. The CDR3 has 14 residues.

The rearrangement joins TRBV2 to TRBJ2-7; D is perhaps TRBD1 (5 bases). Sequenced sample: CD4+ T cells from PBMCs. This TCR came from a human donor with multiple sclerosis. CDR3 loop: CASSVGQGTYEQYF. CDR3 coding DNA: TGTGCCAGCAGTGTTGGGCAGGGAACCTACGAGCAGTACTTC.